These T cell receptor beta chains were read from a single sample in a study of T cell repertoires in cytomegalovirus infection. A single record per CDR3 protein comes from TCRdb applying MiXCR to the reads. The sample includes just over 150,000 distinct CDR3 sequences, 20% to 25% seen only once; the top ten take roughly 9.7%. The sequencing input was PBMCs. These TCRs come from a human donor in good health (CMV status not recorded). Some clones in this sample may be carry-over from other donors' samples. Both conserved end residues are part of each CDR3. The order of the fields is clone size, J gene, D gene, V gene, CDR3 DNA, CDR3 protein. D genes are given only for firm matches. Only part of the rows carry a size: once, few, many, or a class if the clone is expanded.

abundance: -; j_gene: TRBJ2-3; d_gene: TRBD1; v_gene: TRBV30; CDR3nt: TGTGCCTGGAACAGGGGAAGCACAGATACGCAGTATTTT; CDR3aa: CAWNRGSTDTQYF
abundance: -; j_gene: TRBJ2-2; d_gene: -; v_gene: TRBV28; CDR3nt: TGTGCCAGCAGACCCGGCGGGGCCACCGGGGAGCTGTTTTTT; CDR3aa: CASRPGGATGELFF
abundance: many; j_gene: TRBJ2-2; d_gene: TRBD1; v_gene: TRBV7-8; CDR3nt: TGTGCCAGCAGGCGCGACAGGGGGAGCCTTAACACCGGGGAGCTGTTTTTT; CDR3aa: CASRRDRGSLNTGELFF
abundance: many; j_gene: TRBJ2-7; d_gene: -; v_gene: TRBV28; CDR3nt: TGTGCCAGCAGTTTGCGGGAACCGCCTTTTGAGCAGTACTTC; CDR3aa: CASSLREPPFEQYF
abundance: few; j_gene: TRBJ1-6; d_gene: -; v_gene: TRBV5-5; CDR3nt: TGTGCCAGCAGCTTGATTGGCGGCCGCGATTCACCCCTCCACTTT; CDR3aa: CASSLIGGRDSPLHF
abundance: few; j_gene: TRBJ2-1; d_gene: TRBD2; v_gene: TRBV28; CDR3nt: TGTGCCAGCAGTTCACCGGCTAGCGGGGGGGCACACAATGAGCAGTTCTTC; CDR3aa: CASSSPASGGAHNEQFF
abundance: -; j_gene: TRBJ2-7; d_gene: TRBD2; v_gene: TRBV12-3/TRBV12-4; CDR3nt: TGTGCCAGCAGTCTGCAAACTAGCGGGAAGAGGGAGCAGTACTTC; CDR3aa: CASSLQTSGKREQYF
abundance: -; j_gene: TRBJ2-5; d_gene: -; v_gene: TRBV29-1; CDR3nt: TGCAGCGTAGCACAGGGCTACCAAGAGACCCAGTACTTC; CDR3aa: CSVAQGYQETQYF
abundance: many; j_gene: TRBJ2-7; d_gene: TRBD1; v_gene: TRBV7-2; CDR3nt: TGTGCCAGCAGCAAACAGGGACAGGGGGTCGAGCAGTACTTC; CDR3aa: CASSKQGQGVEQYF
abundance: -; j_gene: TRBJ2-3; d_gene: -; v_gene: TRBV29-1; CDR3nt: TGCAGCGTTGACGGTCCTCCAGCGGATACGCAGTATTTT; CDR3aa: CSVDGPPADTQYF
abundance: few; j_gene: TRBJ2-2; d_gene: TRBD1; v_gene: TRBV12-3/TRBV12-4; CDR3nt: TGTGCCAGCAGGATGGGACAGGGGGGTTCCGGGGAGCTGTTTTTT; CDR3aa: CASRMGQGGSGELFF
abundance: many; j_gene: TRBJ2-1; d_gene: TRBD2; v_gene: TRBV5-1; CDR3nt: TGCGCCAGCAGCTTAGGCGGGAGGAATGAGCAGTTCTTC; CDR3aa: CASSLGGRNEQFF
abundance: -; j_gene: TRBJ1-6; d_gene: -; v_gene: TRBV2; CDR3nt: TGTGCCAGCAGTGCACAAAATAATTCACCCCTCCACTTT; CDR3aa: CASSAQNNSPLHF
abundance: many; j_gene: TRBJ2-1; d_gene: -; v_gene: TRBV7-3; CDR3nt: TGTGCCAGCAGCTTAGCACAGGGAAATGAGCAGTTCTTC; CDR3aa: CASSLAQGNEQFF
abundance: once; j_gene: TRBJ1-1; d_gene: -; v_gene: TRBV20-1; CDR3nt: TGCAGTGCTAGAGATCAGAGACAGAGCCGCATGAACACTGAAGCTTTCTTT; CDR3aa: CSARDQRQSRMNTEAFF
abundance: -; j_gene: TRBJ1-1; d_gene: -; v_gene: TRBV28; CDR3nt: TGTGCCAGCAGTAGGGGGGGGCTGGGGACTGAAGCTTTCTTT; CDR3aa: CASSRGGLGTEAFF
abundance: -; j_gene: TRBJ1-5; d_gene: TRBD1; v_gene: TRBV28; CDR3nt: TGTGCCAGCAGAAACCCGGGACAGGGATATCAGACCCAGCATTTT; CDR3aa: CASRNPGQGYQTQHF
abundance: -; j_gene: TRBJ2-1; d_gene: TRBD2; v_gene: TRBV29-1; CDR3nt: TGCAGCGTTGGGACTAGCGAGCAGTTCTTC; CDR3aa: CSVGTSEQFF
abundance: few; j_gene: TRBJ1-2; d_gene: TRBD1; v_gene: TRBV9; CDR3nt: TGTGCCAGCAGCGCCGGACAGGGGGGAGGAGGCTACACCTTC; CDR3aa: CASSAGQGGGGYTF
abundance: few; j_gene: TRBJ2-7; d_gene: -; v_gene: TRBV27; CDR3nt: TGTGCCAGCAGTCCCGGTCGGAACTACGAGCAGTACTTC; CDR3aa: CASSPGRNYEQYF
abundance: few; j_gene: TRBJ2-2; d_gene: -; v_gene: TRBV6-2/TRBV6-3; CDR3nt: TGTGCCAGCAGTTACCGAACCGGGGAGCTGTTTTTT; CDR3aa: CASSYRTGELFF
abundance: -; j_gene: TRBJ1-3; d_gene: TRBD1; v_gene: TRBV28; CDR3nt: TGTGCCAGCAGCTTCGGGACAGGTACCTCTGGAAACACCATATATTTT; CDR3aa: CASSFGTGTSGNTIYF